This TCR beta chain stems from a study of spatial heterogeneity in lung cancer. Study details: Strongly correlated with TCR transcript counts in tumor regions was a T cell module score, which was a transcriptional module score calculated from matched bulk RNA-seq.

CDR1 is SGHTS, CDR2 YDEGEE, per germline. With V trimmed by 2 bases and J by 10 bases, 5 bases remained unmatched. There are 15 residues in the CDR3. TCRdb called the 5' RACE reads again in MiXCR, with one record for every CDR3 protein. The data show fewer than 10,000 distinct CDR3 sequences, with about 6.7% seen just once and roughly a sixth held by the top ten. Specified time point: sample taken at primary tumor resection. Donors were roughly 70 untreated early-stage non-small cell lung cancer patients. Unsorted whole RNA from tumor, nontumor lung or frozen PBMC underwent sequencing. The table lists this clonotype with many counts. What it recognizes is unknown. Points from the study as a whole: The number of expanded tumor alpha and beta chains correlated with mutation number.

The J gene is TRBJ2-1, the V gene TRBV5-8; TRBD2 matches 14 bases. This TCR was sampled from a female donor with early-stage non-small cell lung cancer. This specimen was lung tumor tissue, taken at surgery. The CDR3 sequence: CASSFRLAGGHEQFF. Written as DNA, the CDR3 is TGTGCCAGCAGCTTTCGACTAGCGGGAGGGCACGAGCAGTTCTTC.